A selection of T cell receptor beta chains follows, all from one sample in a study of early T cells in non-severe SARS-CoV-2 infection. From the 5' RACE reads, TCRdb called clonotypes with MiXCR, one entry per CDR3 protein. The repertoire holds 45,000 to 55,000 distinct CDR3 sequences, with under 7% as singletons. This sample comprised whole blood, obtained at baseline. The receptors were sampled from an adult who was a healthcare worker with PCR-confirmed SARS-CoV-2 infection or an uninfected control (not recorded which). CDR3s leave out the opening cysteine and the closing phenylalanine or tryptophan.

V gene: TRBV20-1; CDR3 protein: SAREGGMSYEQY
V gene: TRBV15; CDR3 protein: ATSRDRAGGYEQY
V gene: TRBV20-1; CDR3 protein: SSPGGMSSYNSPLH
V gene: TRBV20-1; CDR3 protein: SARPGHWETQY
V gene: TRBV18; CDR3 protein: ASSAKRGVQETQY
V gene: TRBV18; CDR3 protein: ASSRVGGYTEAF
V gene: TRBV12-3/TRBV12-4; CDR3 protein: ASSLAPFTEQNTEAF
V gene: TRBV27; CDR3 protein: ASSSGIAYEQY
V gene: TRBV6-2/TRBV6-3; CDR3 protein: ASSSMTGDRKAF
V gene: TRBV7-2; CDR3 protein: ASSQYSGANVLT
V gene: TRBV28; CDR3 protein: ASSRQGLRSPLH
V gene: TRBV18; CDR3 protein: ASSPDRGGSPLH
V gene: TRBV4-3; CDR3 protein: ASSQDLRGTEAF
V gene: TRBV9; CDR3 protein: ASSAAGDWLDEQF
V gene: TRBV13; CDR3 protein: ASSFYTGELF
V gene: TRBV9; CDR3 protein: ASSVAGAGGHSRTEAF
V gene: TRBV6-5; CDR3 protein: ASSLGTSGSNEQF
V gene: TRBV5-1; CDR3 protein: ASSLDGGVAETQY
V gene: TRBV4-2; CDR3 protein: ASSQGGFAANEQF
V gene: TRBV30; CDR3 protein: AWGTGAYEQY
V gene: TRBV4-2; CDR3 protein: ASSHSIGAGGYT
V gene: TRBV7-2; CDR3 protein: ASGKETGELF
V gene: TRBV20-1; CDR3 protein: SAVPYNEQF
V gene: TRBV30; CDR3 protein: ALGAEGKNIQY
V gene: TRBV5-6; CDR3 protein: ASSFGARANVLT
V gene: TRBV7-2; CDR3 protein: ASSLVGSGGPGETQY
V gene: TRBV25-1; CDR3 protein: ASSARWGSVYEQY
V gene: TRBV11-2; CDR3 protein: ASSLGTGYEQY
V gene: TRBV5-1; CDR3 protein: ASSLVVEDEQF
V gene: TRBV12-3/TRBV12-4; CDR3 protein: ASSAQTLYNEQF
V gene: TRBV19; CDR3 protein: ASSIQTLSNQPQH
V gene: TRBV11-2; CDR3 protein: ASSSGQGTTNEKLF
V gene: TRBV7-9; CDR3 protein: ASSLSYSETQY
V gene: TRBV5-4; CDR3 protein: ASSLGRGTDTQY
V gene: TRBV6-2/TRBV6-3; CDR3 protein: ASSSTKRGVTYEQY
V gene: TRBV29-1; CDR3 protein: SVGAGAGTYEQY
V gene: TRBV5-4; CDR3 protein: ASSLGAGFNEQF